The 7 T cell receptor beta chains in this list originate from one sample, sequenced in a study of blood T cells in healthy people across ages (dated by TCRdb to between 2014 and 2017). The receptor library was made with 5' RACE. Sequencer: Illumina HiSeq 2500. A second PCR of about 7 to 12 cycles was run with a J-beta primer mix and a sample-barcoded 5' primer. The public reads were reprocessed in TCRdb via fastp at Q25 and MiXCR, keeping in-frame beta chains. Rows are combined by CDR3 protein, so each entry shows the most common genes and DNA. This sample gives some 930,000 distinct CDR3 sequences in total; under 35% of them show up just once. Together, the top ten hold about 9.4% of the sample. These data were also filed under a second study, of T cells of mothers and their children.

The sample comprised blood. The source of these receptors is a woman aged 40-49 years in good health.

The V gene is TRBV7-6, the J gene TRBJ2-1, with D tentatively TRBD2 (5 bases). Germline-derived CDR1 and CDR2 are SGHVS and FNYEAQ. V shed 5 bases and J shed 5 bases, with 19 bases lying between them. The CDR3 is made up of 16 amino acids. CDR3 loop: CASSLSLLVGDNEQFF. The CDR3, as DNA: TGTGCCAGCAGCCTTAGTTTACTAGTCGGCGACAATGAGCAGTTCTTC.

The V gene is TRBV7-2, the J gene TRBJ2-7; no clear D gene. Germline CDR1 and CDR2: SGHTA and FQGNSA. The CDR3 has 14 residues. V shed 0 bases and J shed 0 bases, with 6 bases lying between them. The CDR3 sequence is CASSLAQASYEQYF. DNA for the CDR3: TGTGCCAGCAGCTTAGCCCAGGCCTCCTACGAGCAGTACTTC.

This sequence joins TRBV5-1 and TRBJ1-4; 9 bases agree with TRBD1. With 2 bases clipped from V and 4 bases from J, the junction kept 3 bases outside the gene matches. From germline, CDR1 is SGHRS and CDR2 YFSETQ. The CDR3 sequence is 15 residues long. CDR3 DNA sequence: TGCGCCAGCAGCTTTCAGACAGGGGGTAATGAAAAACTGTTTTTT. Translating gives CASSFQTGGNEKLFF.

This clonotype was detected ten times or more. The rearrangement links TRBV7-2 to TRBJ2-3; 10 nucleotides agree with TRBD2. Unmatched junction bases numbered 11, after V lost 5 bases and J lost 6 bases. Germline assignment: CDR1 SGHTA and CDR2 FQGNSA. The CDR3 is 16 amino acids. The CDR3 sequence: CASSPSGGASPDTQYF. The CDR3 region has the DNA TGTGCCAGCAGCCCAAGCGGGGGGGCCTCACCCGATACGCAGTATTTT.

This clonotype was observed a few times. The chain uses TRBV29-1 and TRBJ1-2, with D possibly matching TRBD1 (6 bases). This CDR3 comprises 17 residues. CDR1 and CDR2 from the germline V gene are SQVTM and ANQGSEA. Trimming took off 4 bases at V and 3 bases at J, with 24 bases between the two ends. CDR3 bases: TGCAGCGTTGGAGTGCCGGGCCCAGGGGTACTAGACTATGGCTACACCTTC. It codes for CSVGVPGPGVLDYGYTF.

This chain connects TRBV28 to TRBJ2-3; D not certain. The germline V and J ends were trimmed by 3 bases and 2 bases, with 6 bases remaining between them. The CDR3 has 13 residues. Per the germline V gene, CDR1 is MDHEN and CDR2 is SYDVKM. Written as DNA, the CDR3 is TGTGCCAGCAGTTTCCGCCACACAGATACGCAGTATTTT. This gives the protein CASSFRHTDTQYF.

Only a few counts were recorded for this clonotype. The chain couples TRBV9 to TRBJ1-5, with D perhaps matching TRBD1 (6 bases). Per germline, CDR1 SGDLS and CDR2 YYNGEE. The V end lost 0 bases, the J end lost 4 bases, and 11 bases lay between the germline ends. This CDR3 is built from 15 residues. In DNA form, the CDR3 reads TGTGCCAGCAGCGTAGCGCCGGGGACAAATCAGCCCCAGCATTTT. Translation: CASSVAPGTNQPQHF. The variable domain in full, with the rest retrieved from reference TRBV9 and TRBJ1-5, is DSGVTQTPKHLITATGQRVTLRCSPRSGDLSVYWYQQSLDQGLQFLIQYYNGEERAKGNILERFSAQQFPDLHSELNLSSLELGDSALYFCASSVAPGTNQPQHFGDGTRLSIL.